This T cell receptor (beta chain) was found in a study of cytomegalovirus exposure and HLA in healthy donors. Study summary: Early release data held approximately 81 million unique TCRs from HLA-typed donors.

Germline V gene data show CDR1 as PRHDT and CDR2 as FYEKMQ (reference sequence). CDR3 size: 18 residues. V lost 1 base to trimming and J lost 0 bases, with 17 bases between them. With 60 Vbeta and 13 Jbeta primers, the PCR was carried out. Profiled with immunoSEQ multiplex PCR; TCRdb holds only in-frame clones, not every one. The profile covers around 80,000 clones, with around 62% appearing a single time and approximately 4% taken by the ten largest. Findings of the study overall: With high specificity and sensitivity, the classifier reportedly diagnosed cytomegalovirus status. Prediction of most subjects' HLA-A and HLA-B alleles by TCR beta sequences was reportedly accurate.

This clone has just a few counts. Its target is unknown. The chain joins TRBV13 to TRBJ2-3; TRBD2 is a possible D gene (5 bases). The clonotype originates from a male donor in good health and CMV-seropositive. Source material: PBMCs. CDR3 sequence (DNA): TGTGCCAGCAGCTTAGTACCCAGTGGGAGCGGAAGCACAGATACGCAGTATTTT. Encoded protein: CASSLVPSGSGSTDTQYF.